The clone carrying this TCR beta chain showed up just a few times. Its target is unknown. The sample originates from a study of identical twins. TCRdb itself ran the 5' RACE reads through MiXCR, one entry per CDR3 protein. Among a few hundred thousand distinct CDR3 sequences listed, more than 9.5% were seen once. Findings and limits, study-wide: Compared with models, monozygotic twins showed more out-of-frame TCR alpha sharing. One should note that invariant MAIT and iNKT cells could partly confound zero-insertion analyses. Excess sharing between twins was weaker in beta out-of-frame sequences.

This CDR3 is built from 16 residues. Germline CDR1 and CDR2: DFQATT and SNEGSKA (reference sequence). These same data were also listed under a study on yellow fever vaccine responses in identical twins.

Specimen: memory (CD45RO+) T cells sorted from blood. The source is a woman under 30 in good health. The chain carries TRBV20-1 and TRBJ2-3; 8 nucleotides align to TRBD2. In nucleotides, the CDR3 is TGCAGCGCTCCTAACCGGGGGGCGGGAGGTTGGGATACGCAGTATTTT. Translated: CSAPNRGAGGWDTQYF.